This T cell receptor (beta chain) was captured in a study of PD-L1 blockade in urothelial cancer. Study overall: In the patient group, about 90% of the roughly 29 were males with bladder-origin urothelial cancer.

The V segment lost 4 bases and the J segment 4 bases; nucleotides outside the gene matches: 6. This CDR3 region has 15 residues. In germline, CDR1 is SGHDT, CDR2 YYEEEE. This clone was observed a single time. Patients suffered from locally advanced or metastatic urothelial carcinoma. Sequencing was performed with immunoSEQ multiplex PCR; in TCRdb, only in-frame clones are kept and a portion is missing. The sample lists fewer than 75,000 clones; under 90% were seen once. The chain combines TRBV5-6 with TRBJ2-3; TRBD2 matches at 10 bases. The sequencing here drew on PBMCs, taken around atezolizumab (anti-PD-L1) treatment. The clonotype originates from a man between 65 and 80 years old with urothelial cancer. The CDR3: CASSPPAGGADTQYF. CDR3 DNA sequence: TGTGCCAGCAGCCCCCCAGCGGGAGGGGCAGATACGCAGTATTTT.